This TCR beta chain is from a study of blood T cells in healthy people across ages. Regarding the study as a whole: Donors of long life had a larger count of naive CD4+ cells and greater diversity than aged donors.

The use of a sample-barcoded 5' primer and a J-beta primer mix characterized a second PCR of roughly 6 to 12 cycles. One entry per CDR3 protein results from TCRdb running MiXCR on the 5' RACE reads. The data contain around 800,000 distinct CDR3 sequences, roughly 26% of them singletons. This clonotype was counted between two and nine times. Its target is not known. There are 14 residues in the CDR3. V gave up 4 bases and J gave up 4 bases, with 12 bases separating them. Looked up from germline, CDR1 is SGHTA and CDR2 is FQGTGA. These same data were also listed under a study on T cells of mothers and their children. That paper states: Relative to unrelated pairs, biologically related mother-child dyads exhibited marginally greater, non-significant overlap.

Sample: blood. The chain links TRBV7-3 to TRBJ2-3; TRBD1 might be the D (5 bases). The TCR comes from a boy aged 5 to 17 in good health. CDR3 sequence: CASSSGHVADTQYF. CDR3 sequence (DNA): TGTGCCAGCAGCTCCGGACATGTAGCAGATACGCAGTATTTT. Filled out from reference TRBV7-3 and TRBJ2-3, the complete variable domain reads GAGVSQTPSNKVTEKGKYVELRCDPISGHTALYWYRQSLGQGPEFLIYFQGTGAADDSGLPNDRFFAVRPEGSVSTLKIQRTERGDSAVYLCASSSGHVADTQYFGPGTRLTVL.